The following is a TCR beta chain sequence with its context. Antigen unknown. The sample is drawn from a study of CD8+ T cells in alopecia areata. The overall study: Treated individuals took tofacitinib by mouth, 5 to 10 mg twice daily. Study conclusions and caveats: Scalp clonality, along with expanded CD8+ clones among the top 100, was significantly decreased by tofacitinib. Lesional scalp displayed greater clonality than normal scalp, most notably in alopecia totalis/universalis.

Treatment noted: oral pan-JAK inhibitor, 5-10 mg twice daily. Trimming took off 1 base at V and 5 bases at J, with 9 bases between the two ends. The CDR3 has 14 residues. Germline V gives CDR1 MGHDK, CDR2 SYGVNS. Extracted RNA was reverse transcribed, and the resulting cDNA served as sequencing template. Sequencing used immunoSEQ multiplex PCR; TCRdb keeps in-frame clones, though not all of them. The sample has more than 90,000 clones, 50% to 75% seen once. The chain carries TRBV25-1 and TRBJ2-1; no firm D call. The receptor was derived from a human donor with alopecia areata. The input for sequencing was CD8+ T cells sorted from blood, taken at week 24, from a patient treated with tofacitinib. The CDR3 DNA follows: TGTGCCAGCAGTGAATTCGGCAGCAACAATGAGCAGTTCTTC. Protein sequence: CASSEFGSNNEQFF.